The 26 T cell receptor beta chains presented below share a single source sample, sequenced in a study of tumor-infiltrating lymphocytes in localized non-small cell lung cancer. The repertoire was sequenced with immunoSEQ multiplex PCR; TCRdb's copy has only in-frame clones and lacks some. This table holds roughly 9,900 clones, approximately 64% found once. The sample taken for sequencing was lung tumor tissue. The receptors originated from a human donor with non-small cell lung cancer.

This clone qualifies as medium-sized. V is TRBV19 and J is TRBJ2-7; TRBD2 is a possible D gene (5 bases). The CDR3 is 14 amino acids. CDR1 and CDR2 from the germline V gene are LNHDA and SQIVND (reference sequence). V lost 3 bases, J lost 2 bases, and 11 bases lay in between. The CDR3 region has the DNA TGTGCCAGTAGTATCAGGACTTCCACCTACGAGCAGTACTTC. Translating gives CASSIRTSTYEQYF.

This clone came up once. The V gene is TRBV2, the J gene TRBJ1-1, with D unresolved. Germline V gene lookup returns CDR1 SNHLY and CDR2 FYNNEI. This CDR3 is 13 amino acids long. The V and J ends lost 7 bases and 1 base respectively, with 10 bases between them. In DNA, the CDR3 is TGTGCCAGCAATGCGGGTACGAACACTGAAGCTTTCTTT. This sequence encodes CASNAGTNTEAFF. Variable domain in full (rest from reference TRBV2 and TRBJ1-1): EPEVTQTPSHQVTQMGQEVILRCVPISNHLYFYWYRQILGQKVEFLVSFYNNEISEKSEIFDDQFSVERPDGSNFTLKIRSTKLEDSAMYFCASNAGTNTEAFFGQGTRLTVV.

This clone was seen a single time. The chain combines TRBV28 with TRBJ2-5; 9 nucleotides agree with TRBD1. Trimming at V came to 6 bases and at J to 2 bases, leaving 7 bases not matched to a gene. CDR3 length: 15 amino acids. Germline CDR1 MDHEN, CDR2 SYDVKM. For the CDR3, the DNA is TGTGCCAGCAGGTGGGGACAGGGAAGGCAAGAGACCCAGTACTTC. Translated: CASRWGQGRQETQYF.

The rearrangement joins TRBV4-3 to TRBJ2-3; TRBD1 matches 7 bases. J lost 2 bases, V lost 6 bases, and 5 bases had no gene match. The CDR3 sequence is 14 residues long. In germline, CDR1 is LGHNA, CDR2 YSLEER. CDR3 in DNA: TGCGCCAGCAGTCTGGACAGGTTCACAGATACGCAGTATTTT. Translated: CASSLDRFTDTQYF.

This rearrangement joins TRBV9 to TRBJ1-6; D is perhaps TRBD1 (5 bases). CDR1 is SGDLS and CDR2 is YYNGEE in the germline V gene. CDR3 length: 13 amino acids. The ends were cut back, 0 bases at V and 10 bases at J, with 8 bases in the middle. CDR3 residues: CASSVGRDSPLHF. CDR3 sequence (DNA): TGTGCCAGCAGCGTAGGGCGGGACTCACCCCTCCACTTT.

The rearrangement joins TRBV18 to TRBJ1-3, with D hard to call. There are 15 residues in the CDR3. Trimming shortened V by 2 bases and J by 2 bases, and 10 bases separated the two germline ends. The germline gives CDR1 KGHSH, CDR2 LQKENI. CDR3 sequence reads: CASSPELRAGNTIYF. The CDR3 DNA follows: TGTGCCAGCTCACCAGAACTCAGAGCTGGAAACACCATATATTTT.

This clone is judged medium-sized. This chain links TRBV29-1 with TRBJ2-5; no reliable D call. The CDR3 extends over 14 amino acids. V lost 4 bases and J lost 3, with 15 bases in between. Germline values: CDR1 SQVTM, CDR2 ANQGSEA. CDR3 coding DNA: TGCAGCGTTGGGTGGGCAGGAGTAAAAGAGACCCAGTACTTC. This translates into CSVGWAGVKETQYF.

The CDR3 DNA reads TGCGCCAGCAGTGAACAGGGTTCAACTAATGAAAAACTGTTTTTT. This codes for CASSEQGSTNEKLFF. This rearrangement joins TRBV10-2 to TRBJ1-4; TRBD1 is a possible D gene (6 bases). With 3 bases removed from V and 0 bases from J, the gap between germline ends came to 8 bases. This CDR3 spans 15 amino acids. Germline V gene data show CDR1 as WSHSY and CDR2 as SAAADI.

This clone has only a few counts. The J gene is TRBJ2-7, the V gene TRBV5-6, with 12 bases matching TRBD1. Trimming at V came to 4 bases and at J to 3 bases, leaving 8 bases not matched to a gene. Germline CDR1 and CDR2: SGHDT and YYEEEE. The CDR3 spans 16 residues. The CDR3 loop reads CASSQSGTGGLYEQYF. CDR3 DNA sequence: TGTGCCAGCAGCCAATCCGGGACAGGGGGCCTCTACGAGCAGTACTTC. The full variable domain, with the rest looked up from reference TRBV5-6 and TRBJ2-7, is DAGVTQSPTHLIKTRGQQVTLRCSPKSGHDTVSWYQQALGQGPQFIFQYYEEEERQRGNFPDRFSGHQFPNYSSELNVNALLLGDSALYLCASSQSGTGGLYEQYFGPGTRLTVT.

The genes are TRBV5-1 and TRBJ2-1, with 10 positions matching TRBD1. Per germline, CDR1 SGHRS and CDR2 YFSETQ. V lost 5 bases to trimming and J lost 10 bases; unmatched junction nucleotides: 15. This CDR3 contains 16 residues. CDR3 in amino acids: CASSLSFGTGAKEQFF. In DNA form, the CDR3 reads TGCGCCAGCAGTTTGTCCTTCGGGACAGGGGCAAAGGAGCAGTTCTTC.

The gene calls are TRBV7-2 and TRBJ2-7; 10 nucleotides line up with TRBD2. V trimming: 3 bases; J trimming: 4 bases; junction bases outside the gene matches: 6. CDR1 is SGHTA and CDR2 is FQGNSA in the germline V gene. The CDR3 is 15 residues long. CDR3 DNA sequence: TGTGCCAGCAGCTTGCAAGCGGGGGGGCGGTACGAGCAGTACTTC. Its protein product is CASSLQAGGRYEQYF.

This clone turned up a few times. The chain couples TRBV30 to TRBJ2-7; D gene uncertain. V dropped 1 base and J dropped 11 bases, with 12 bases sitting between them. Germline CDR1 GTSNPN, CDR2 SVGIG (reference sequence). The CDR3 spans 11 residues. The CDR3 loop is CAWSDSGFEYF. As DNA, the CDR3 is TGTGCCTGGAGTGATTCCGGTTTTGAGTACTTC.

The chain carries TRBV2 and TRBJ2-3; D is unresolved. V dropped 5 bases and J dropped 4 bases, with 7 bases sitting between them. CDR1 SNHLY and CDR2 FYNNEI come from the germline V gene. This CDR3 is built from 12 residues. CDR3 DNA sequence: TGTGCCAGCAGTCTCCTAGCAGATACGCAGTATTTT. Amino acids: CASSLLADTQYF.

The gene calls are TRBV5-1 and TRBJ1-2; D remains unclear. Germline lookup yields CDR1 SGHRS and CDR2 YFSETQ. Trimming took 0 bases from V and 2 from J, leaving 2 bases between them. The CDR3 covers 12 residues. In nucleotides, the CDR3 is TGCGCCAGCAGCTTGGAGAACTATGGCTACACCTTC. As protein: CASSLENYGYTF.

The rearrangement links TRBV2 to TRBJ2-1; 7 positions agree with TRBD1. Unmatched junction bases numbered 9, after V lost 4 bases and J lost 0 bases. Per germline, CDR1 SNHLY and CDR2 FYNNEI. This CDR3 spans 17 amino acids. In DNA, the CDR3 is TGTGCCAGCAGTGTCGCCCGGGACAGAGACTCCTACAATGAGCAGTTCTTC. The encoded protein is CASSVARDRDSYNEQFF.

This chain uses TRBV18 with TRBJ2-3; D is ambiguous. The CDR3 extends over 13 amino acids. Germline lookup yields CDR1 KGHSH and CDR2 LQKENI. The V end was cut by 2 bases, the J end by 2 bases, with 5 bases between. In DNA, the CDR3 is TGTGCCAGCTCACCAAGCTTCACAGATACGCAGTATTTT. Residues: CASSPSFTDTQYF.

The rearrangement links TRBV6-6 to TRBJ1-2, with 9 nucleotides matching TRBD1. The J segment lost 6 bases and the V segment lost 10 bases, leaving 12 bases of the junction unmatched. The CDR3 is 14 residues long. Germline V CDR1 and CDR2: MNHNY, SVGAGI (reference sequence). The CDR3 here is CATLRDRDVDGYTF. The CDR3 DNA follows: TGTGCCACCCTCCGGGACAGGGATGTCGATGGCTACACCTTC.

V gene TRBV7-9 combines with J gene TRBJ2-3, with D unclear. Germline V gene sequence: CDR1 SEHNR, CDR2 FQNEAQ (reference sequence). Trimming pared 1 base from V and 1 base from J, leaving 9 bases between. There are 15 residues in the CDR3. CDR3 in DNA: TGTGCCAGCAGCTTAGGTGAGAAGGGCACAGATACGCAGTATTTT. Its protein product is CASSLGEKGTDTQYF.

The rearrangement uses TRBV7-2 and TRBJ2-7; a possible D gene is TRBD2 (5 bases). V lost 2 bases and J 0 bases, leaving 23 bases between the germline ends. CDR3 size: 19 residues. CDR1 is SGHTA and CDR2 is FQGNSA in the germline V gene. CDR3 DNA sequence: TGTGCCAGCAGCTTAAGATTAGGTAGGGCTAGCAGGCGCTCCTACGAGCAGTACTTC. Residues: CASSLRLGRASRRSYEQYF.

Relative to its sample, this clone is medium-sized. The chain links TRBV19 to TRBJ1-5; D gene uncertain. CDR1 is LNHDA and CDR2 is SQIVND in the germline V gene (reference sequence). The CDR3 consists of 13 residues. The V gene lost 5 bases and the J gene lost 7 bases, with 12 bases spanning the gap. In DNA, the CDR3 is TGTGCCAGTAGTTGGACGGAACTCCAGCCCCAGCATTTT. As protein: CASSWTELQPQHF.

V is TRBV5-1 and J is TRBJ1-1; D gene ambiguous. CDR1 is SGHRS, CDR2 YFSETQ, per germline. The length of the CDR3 is 16 residues. Trimming cost V 0 bases and J 8 bases, with 20 bases left between them. The CDR3 DNA reads as TGCGCCAGCAGCTTGGTTTACGGTTCGGGAAGGTCAGAAGCTTTCTTT. This sequence encodes CASSLVYGSGRSEAFF.

The chain uses TRBV18 and TRBJ2-3; the match to TRBD2 covers 10 bases. CDR3 size: 16 residues. V gave up 1 base and J gave up 2 bases; unmatched junction bases: 3. Germline CDR1 and CDR2: KGHSH and LQKENI. CDR3 sequence: CASSPLAGGATDTQYF. The CDR3 DNA reads TGTGCCAGCTCACCACTAGCGGGGGGAGCCACAGATACGCAGTATTTT.

This clone is judged medium-sized. The chain uses TRBV7-2 and TRBJ2-7, with a tentative D call TRBD1 (5 bases). V lost 0 bases and J lost 2, with 11 bases in between. This CDR3 region has 15 residues. Germline V gives CDR1 SGHTA, CDR2 FQGNSA. The CDR3 spells CASSLASTGTYEQYF. CDR3 nucleotides: TGTGCCAGCAGCTTAGCCTCTACAGGTACCTACGAGCAGTACTTC.

This clone was counted once. The gene calls are TRBV2 and TRBJ2-2; a possible D gene is TRBD1 (5 bases). The CDR3 totals 15 residues. The germline V and J ends were trimmed by 2 bases and 5 bases, with 12 bases remaining between them. The germline CDR1 and CDR2 sequences are SNHLY and FYNNEI. CDR3 protein: CASSEIAGLTGELFF. CDR3 in DNA: TGTGCCAGCAGTGAAATAGCAGGGTTGACCGGGGAGCTGTTTTTT.

This chain uses TRBV2 with TRBJ1-1; TRBD1 agrees at 7 bases. CDR1 and CDR2 from the germline V gene are SNHLY and FYNNEI. The CDR3 runs to 13 residues. Trimming at V came to 5 bases and at J to 6 bases, leaving 6 bases not matched to a gene. DNA of the CDR3: TGTGCCAGCAGTATTAGAGGGGGCTCTGAAGCTTTCTTT. As protein: CASSIRGGSEAFF.

V usage is TRBV5-1 and J usage is TRBJ2-7; the match to TRBD1 covers 9 bases. V shed 4 bases and J 4 bases; nucleotides not matched to a gene: 15. The CDR3 has 17 residues. The germline gives CDR1 SGHRS, CDR2 YFSETQ. This CDR3 reads CASSVKPPGQGSYEQYF. CDR3 sequence (DNA): TGCGCCAGCAGCGTGAAACCTCCGGGACAGGGATCTTACGAGCAGTACTTC.